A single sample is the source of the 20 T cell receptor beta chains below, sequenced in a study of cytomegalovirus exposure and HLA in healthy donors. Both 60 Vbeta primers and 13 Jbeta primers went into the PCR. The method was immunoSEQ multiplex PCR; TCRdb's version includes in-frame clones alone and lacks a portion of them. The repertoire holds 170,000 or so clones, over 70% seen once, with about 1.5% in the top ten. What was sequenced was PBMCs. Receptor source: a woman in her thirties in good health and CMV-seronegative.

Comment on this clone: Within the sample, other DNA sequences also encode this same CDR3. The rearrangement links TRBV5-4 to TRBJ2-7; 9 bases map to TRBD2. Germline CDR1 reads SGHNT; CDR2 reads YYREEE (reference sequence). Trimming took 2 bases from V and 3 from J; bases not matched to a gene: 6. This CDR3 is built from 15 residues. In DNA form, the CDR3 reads TGTGCCAGCAGCTTCGGCGGGACTAGCAGCTACGAGCAGTACTTC. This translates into CASSFGGTSSYEQYF.

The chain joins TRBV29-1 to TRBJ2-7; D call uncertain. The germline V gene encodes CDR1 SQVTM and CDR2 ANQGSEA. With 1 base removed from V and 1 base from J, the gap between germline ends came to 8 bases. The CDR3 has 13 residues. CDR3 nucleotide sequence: TGCAGCGTTGAAGTCCCGGTATCCTACGAGCAGTACTTC. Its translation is CSVEVPVSYEQYF.

The CDR3: CSALAGVAYNEQFF. DNA for the CDR3: TGCAGCGCGCTAGCGGGGGTCGCCTACAATGAGCAGTTCTTC. This sequence joins TRBV29-1 and TRBJ2-1, with 10 nucleotides matching TRBD2. The V gene's germline CDR1 is SQVTM and CDR2 ANQGSEA. The J segment lost 2 bases and the V segment lost 7 bases, leaving 5 bases of the junction unmatched. The CDR3 has 14 residues.

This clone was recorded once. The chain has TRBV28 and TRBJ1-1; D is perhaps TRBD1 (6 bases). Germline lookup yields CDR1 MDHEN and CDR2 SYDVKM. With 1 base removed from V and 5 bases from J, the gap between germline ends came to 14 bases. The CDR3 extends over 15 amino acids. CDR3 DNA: TGTGCCAGCAGTTTATATGAGGGGGGGAGGACTGAAGCTTTCTTT. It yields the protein CASSLYEGGRTEAFF. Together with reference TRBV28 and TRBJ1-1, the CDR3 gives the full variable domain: DVKVTQSSRYLVKRTGEKVFLECVQDMDHENMFWYRQDPGLGLRLIYFSYDVKMKEKGDIPEGYSVSREKKERFSLILESASTNQTSMYLCASSLYEGGRTEAFFGQGTRLTVV.

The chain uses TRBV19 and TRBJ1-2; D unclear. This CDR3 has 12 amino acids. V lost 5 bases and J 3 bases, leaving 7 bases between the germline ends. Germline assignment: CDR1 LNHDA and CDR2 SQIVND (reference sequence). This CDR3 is CASSEGYYGYTF. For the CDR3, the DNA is TGTGCCAGTAGTGAGGGCTACTATGGCTACACCTTC.

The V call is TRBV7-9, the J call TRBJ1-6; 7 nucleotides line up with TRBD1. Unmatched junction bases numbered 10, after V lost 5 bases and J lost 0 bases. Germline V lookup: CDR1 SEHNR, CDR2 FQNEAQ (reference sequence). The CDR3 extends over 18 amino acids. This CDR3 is CASSPGTAPSSYNSPLHF. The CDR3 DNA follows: TGTGCCAGCAGCCCAGGGACAGCGCCGAGCTCCTATAATTCACCCCTCCACTTT.

The CDR3 loop reads CASSLESGFNQPQHF. CDR3 nucleotides: TGTGCCAGCAGCTTAGAGTCAGGATTCAATCAGCCCCAGCATTTT. The V call is TRBV11-2, the J call TRBJ1-5; D gene unclear. V was cut by 0 bases and J by 3 bases, with 9 bases left in between. The CDR3 covers 15 residues. CDR1 and CDR2 (germline): SGHAT, FQNNGV.

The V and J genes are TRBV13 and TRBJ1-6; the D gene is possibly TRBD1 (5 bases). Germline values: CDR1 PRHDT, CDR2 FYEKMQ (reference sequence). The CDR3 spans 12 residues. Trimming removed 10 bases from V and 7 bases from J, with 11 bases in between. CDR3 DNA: TGTGCCACAGGGACTATGAATTCACCCCTCCACTTT. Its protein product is CATGTMNSPLHF.

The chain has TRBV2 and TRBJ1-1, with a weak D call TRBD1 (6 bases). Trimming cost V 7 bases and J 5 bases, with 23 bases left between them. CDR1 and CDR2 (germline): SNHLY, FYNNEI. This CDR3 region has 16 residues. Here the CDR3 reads CASKATGGQGRTEAFF. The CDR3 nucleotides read TGTGCCAGCAAGGCTACGGGTGGGCAGGGGAGAACTGAAGCTTTCTTT.

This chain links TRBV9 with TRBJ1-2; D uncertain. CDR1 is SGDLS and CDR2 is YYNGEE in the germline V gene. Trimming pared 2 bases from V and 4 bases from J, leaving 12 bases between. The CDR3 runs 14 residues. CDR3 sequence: CASSVAGFRYGYTF. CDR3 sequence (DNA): TGTGCCAGCAGCGTGGCCGGGTTCCGCTATGGCTACACCTTC.

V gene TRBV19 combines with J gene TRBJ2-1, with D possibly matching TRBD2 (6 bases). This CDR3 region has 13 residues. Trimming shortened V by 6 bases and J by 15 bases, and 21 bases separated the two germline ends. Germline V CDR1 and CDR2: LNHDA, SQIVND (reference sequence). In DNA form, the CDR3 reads TGTGCCAGTAGCCCTCGGGGGAAGTATCTTTTGTTCTTC. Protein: CASSPRGKYLLFF. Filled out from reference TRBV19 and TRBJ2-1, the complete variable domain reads DGGITQSPKYLFRKEGQNVTLSCEQNLNHDAMYWYRQDPGQGLRLIYYSQIVNDFQKGDIAEGYSVSREKKESFPLTVTSAQKNPTAFYLCASSPRGKYLLFFGPGTRLTVL.

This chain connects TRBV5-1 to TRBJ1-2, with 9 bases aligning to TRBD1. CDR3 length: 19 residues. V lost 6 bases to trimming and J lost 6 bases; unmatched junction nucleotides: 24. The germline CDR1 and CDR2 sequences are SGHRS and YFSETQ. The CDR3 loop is CASKDPFLDGWGQGHGYTF. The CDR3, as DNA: TGCGCCAGCAAGGACCCATTTTTGGATGGTTGGGGACAGGGTCATGGCTACACCTTC.

The CDR3, as DNA: TGCGCCAGCAGACGGGACAGGGGACCAGGAAACACCATATATTTT. Protein product: CASRRDRGPGNTIYF. This chain uses TRBV5-1 with TRBJ1-3; 10 bases align to TRBD1. Germline V gene data show CDR1 as SGHRS and CDR2 as YFSETQ. V shed 5 bases and J 4 bases; nucleotides not matched to a gene: 6. The CDR3 extends over 15 amino acids.

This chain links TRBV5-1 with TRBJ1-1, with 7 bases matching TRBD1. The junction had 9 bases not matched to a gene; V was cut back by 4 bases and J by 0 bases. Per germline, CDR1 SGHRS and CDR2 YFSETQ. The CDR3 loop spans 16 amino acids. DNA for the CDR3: TGCGCCAGCAGCGCCCGGGACAGCTATATGAACACTGAAGCTTTCTTT. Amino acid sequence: CASSARDSYMNTEAFF.

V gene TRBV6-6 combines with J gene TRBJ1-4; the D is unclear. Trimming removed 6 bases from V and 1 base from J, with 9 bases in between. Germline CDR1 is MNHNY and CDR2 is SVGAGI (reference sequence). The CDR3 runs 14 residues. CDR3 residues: CASSLTRTNEKLFF. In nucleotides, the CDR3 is TGTGCCAGCAGCCTGACAAGAACTAATGAAAAACTGTTTTTT.

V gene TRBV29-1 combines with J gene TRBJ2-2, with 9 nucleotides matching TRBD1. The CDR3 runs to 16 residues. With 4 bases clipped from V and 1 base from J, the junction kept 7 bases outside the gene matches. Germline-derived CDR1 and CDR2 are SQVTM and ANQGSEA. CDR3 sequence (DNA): TGCAGCGTTGCGGGACAGGGTTTGCAGAACACCGGGGAGCTGTTTTTT. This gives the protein CSVAGQGLQNTGELFF.

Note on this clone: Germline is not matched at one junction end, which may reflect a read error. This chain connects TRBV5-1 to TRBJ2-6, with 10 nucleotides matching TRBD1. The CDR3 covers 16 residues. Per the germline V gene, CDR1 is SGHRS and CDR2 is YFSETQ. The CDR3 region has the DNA TGCGCCAGCAGCACGGGACAGGGGTTTGGGGCCAACGTCCCGACTTTC. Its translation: CASSTGQGFGANVPTF. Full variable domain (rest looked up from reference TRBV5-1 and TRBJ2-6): KAGVTQTPRYLIKTRGQQVTLSCSPISGHRSVSWYQQTPGQGLQFLFEYFSETQRNKGNFPGRFSGRQFSNSRSEMNVSTLELGDSALYLCASSTGQGFGANVPTFGAGSRLTVL.

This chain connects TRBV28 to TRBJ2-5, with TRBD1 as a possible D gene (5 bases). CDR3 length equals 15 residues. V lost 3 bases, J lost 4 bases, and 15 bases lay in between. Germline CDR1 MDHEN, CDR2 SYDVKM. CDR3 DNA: TGTGCCAGCAGTTTTACAGGAGAAAGGGGAGAGACCCAGTACTTC. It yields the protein CASSFTGERGETQYF.

This chain's CDR3 is CASSPGYVRNQPQHF. CDR3 bases: TGTGCCAGCTCCCCGGGATACGTTCGTAATCAGCCCCAGCATTTT. This chain joins TRBV5-8 and TRBJ1-5; D not certain. V shed 7 bases and J shed 4 bases, with 18 bases lying between them. CDR1 is SGHTS and CDR2 is YDEGEE in the germline V gene. CDR3 size: 15 residues.

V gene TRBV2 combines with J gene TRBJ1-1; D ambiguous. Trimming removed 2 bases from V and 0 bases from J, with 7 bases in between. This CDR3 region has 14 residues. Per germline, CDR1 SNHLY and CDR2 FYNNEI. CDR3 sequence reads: CASSEYIMNTEAFF. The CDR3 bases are TGTGCCAGCAGTGAATACATCATGAACACTGAAGCTTTCTTT. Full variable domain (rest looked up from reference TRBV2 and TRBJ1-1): EPEVTQTPSHQVTQMGQEVILRCVPISNHLYFYWYRQILGQKVEFLVSFYNNEISEKSEIFDDQFSVERPDGSNFTLKIRSTKLEDSAMYFCASSEYIMNTEAFFGQGTRLTVV.